This paragraph covers one T cell receptor beta chain sequence. The data were obtained in a study of blood T cell repertoires in COVID-19. Trimming removed 3 bases from V and 4 bases from J, with 7 bases in between. The CDR3 spans 13 residues. Germline V gives CDR1 LNHDA, CDR2 SQIVND (reference sequence). TCRdb's table, derived via immunoSEQ multiplex PCR, lists solely in-frame clones and lacks some. The profile shows about 250,000 clones, about four fifths of them singletons. This sequence was found in a man in his fifties with active or convalescent COVID-19. The sample taken for sequencing was peripheral blood. The V gene is TRBV19, the J gene TRBJ2-1; D uncertain. In DNA form, the CDR3 reads TGTGCCAGTAGTATTGGCAGGTACAATGAGCAGTTCTTC. Protein: CASSIGRYNEQFF.